This T cell receptor (beta chain) was found in a study of vaccination and CD4 T cells after COVID-19 (dated by TCRdb to between 2021 and 2023). At the level of the whole study: Convalescent patients had a positive SARS-CoV-2 result on nasal swab PCR, and of these patients, several had mild disease and one had severe disease. Overlapping spike peptide pools from SARS-CoV-2 and from the common cold coronaviruses HCoV-NL63, HCoV-OC43 and HCoV-229E were used as culture stimuli. The convalescent cohort included six males and four females, with two Hispanic individuals, seven Caucasians, two Asians and one multiracial person. Two doses of either the Pfizer-BioNTech BNT162b2 vaccine (n=8) or the Moderna mRNA-1273 vaccine (n=2) were administered to participants. Control cultures used a CEFX viral epitope pool as positive control, an HIV-1 Nef peptide pool as negative control, or no peptide. Post-COVID blood samples were collected from convalescent patients a median of around 96 days after diagnosis, with a range of roughly 35 to 170 days. In some eleven COVID-19 convalescent patients and a few infection-naive healthy vaccine recipients, researchers compared the spike-specific CD4+ TCR repertoire from before mRNA vaccination with the repertoire from after. Post-vaccine blood samples were obtained a median of approximately 74 days after the second vaccine dose, with a range of 14 to 241 days. Findings and caveats that apply to the study as a whole: The median count of SARS-CoV-2-reactive clonotypes went up from 20 to 25 after infection to roughly 38 after vaccination, although the change was not significant. Nearly all vaccine-specific clones in convalescent patients (304 of 307) were mono-reactive for SARS-CoV-2 spike rather than cross-reactive with common cold coronaviruses. In convalescent patients, a median roughly 86% of post-vaccine SARS-CoV-2-reactive clones were detected only after vaccination, suggesting vaccine-specific priming. The number of convalescent patients in the study was relatively small, and the study did not examine early timepoints following natural infection.

Deletion took 5 bases off V and 3 bases off J, with a span of 17 bases between the germline ends. From a lookup of the germline V gene, CDR1 and CDR2 are ENHRY and SYGVKD. The cysteine opens and the phenylalanine closes a CDR3 of 15 amino acids. Solely the CDR3 DNA is kept, with 45 bases framed from the first base. Libraries were made using PCR. At the Johns Hopkins FTIC core, DNA from the cultured CD4+ T cells underwent TCR sequencing with the Oncomine TCR Beta short-read assay. The QIAamp micro DNA kit was used to extract genomic DNA from the cultured CD4+ T cells. Oncomine TCR Beta libraries made from cultured CD4+ T cells were pooled using unique dual indexes and sequenced on an Illumina iSeq 100. In the paper's pipeline: Non-productive sequences were filtered out, and CDR3s that did not start with C, did not end with F or W, or were shorter than 7 amino acids were discarded. The MANAFEST web application identified antigen-specific clonotypes by comparing peptide-stimulated wells against reference wells and other culture wells. To be called positive, a clone needed an FDR below 0.05, an odds ratio above 5, and a productive frequency above 0.1% in at least two of three replicate wells. A clonotype counted as cross-reactive if it showed significant expansion both in the SARS-CoV-2 spike wells and in at least one common cold coronavirus spike condition. Similarity between CDR3 sequences was evaluated in R version 3.6.1 using Levenshtein distances (stringdist) and unrooted phylogenetic trees (ape). TCRdb reworked the public reads: Q25 trimming with fastp, MiXCR clone assembly, productive beta chains retained. Duplicate CDR3 protein sequences are folded into a single record with the most common DNA and genes. The V and J calls, along with clone size, are taken from TCRdb and not from the paper's own processing. The sample has thousands of distinct CDR3 sequences on record, around 50% of them singletons. Together, the top ten hold under 25% of the sample.

This sample's treatment or condition label indicates: approximately 10-day PBMC culture with coronavirus spike peptide pools or control peptides (ViraFEST assay). The study used the ViraFEST assay, which expanded antigen-specific T cells with peptide pools and then identified expanded clonotypes by TCR sequencing. The convalescent patients' positive SARS-CoV-2 PCR tests were from March to December 2020, which was before the Alpha, Beta and Delta variants emerged in the United States. Each well held around 1.9 million PBMCs cultured with approximately 10 ug/ml peptide pools in IMDM containing around 4.5% human AB serum and 7.5 to 10 IU/ml IL-2. On days 3 and 7, half of the culture medium was replaced with fresh IL-2-containing medium. After 10 days of culture, CD4+ T cells were isolated by negative selection using the EasySep CD4+ T cell isolation kit. Ficoll-Paque Plus gradient centrifugation was used to isolate PBMCs from whole blood, and the isolated PBMCs were then either used fresh or cryopreserved at -140C. Triplicate wells were generally used for each culture condition.

This clonotype was observed a handful of times. Its antigen is currently not known. Per-base qualities were not stored, and no clone one base away is much larger. This clonotype was sampled from a human donor who had recovered from COVID-19. In this chain, TRBV10-3 is recombined with TRBJ2-7, with the D gene call left open. The sample consisted of CD4+ T cells from blood, cultured in vitro. Here the CDR3 is given as CAISIGVDPYYEQYF. The nucleotide sequence is TGTGCCATCAGTATTGGAGTGGACCCTTACTACGAGCAGTACTTC.